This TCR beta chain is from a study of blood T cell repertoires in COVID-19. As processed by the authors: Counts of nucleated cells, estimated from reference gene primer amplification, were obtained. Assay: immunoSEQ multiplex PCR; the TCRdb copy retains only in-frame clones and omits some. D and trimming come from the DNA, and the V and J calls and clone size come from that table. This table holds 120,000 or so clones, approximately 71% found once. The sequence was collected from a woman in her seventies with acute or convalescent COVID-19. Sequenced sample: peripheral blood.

The CDR3 nucleotides are TGTGCCAGCAGCGTGACAACGGGGCAAGAGACCCAGTACTTC. Translated: CASSVTTGQETQYF. The genes are TRBV9 and TRBJ2-5, with D tentatively TRBD2 (5 bases). Trimming removed 2 bases at V and 2 bases at J, with 10 bases between. The CDR3 runs 14 residues. Germline assignment: CDR1 SGDLS and CDR2 YYNGEE.